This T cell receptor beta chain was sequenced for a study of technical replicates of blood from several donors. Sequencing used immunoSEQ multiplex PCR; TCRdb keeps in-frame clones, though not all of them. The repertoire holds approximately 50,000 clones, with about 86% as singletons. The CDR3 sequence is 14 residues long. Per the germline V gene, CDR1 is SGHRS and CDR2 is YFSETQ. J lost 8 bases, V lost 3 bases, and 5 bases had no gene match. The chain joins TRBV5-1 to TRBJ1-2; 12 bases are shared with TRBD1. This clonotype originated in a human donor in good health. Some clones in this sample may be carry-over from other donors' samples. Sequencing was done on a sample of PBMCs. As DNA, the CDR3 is TGCGCCAGCAGCTACGGCGGGACAGGGGGCGGCTACACCTTC. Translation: CASSYGGTGGGYTF.